Included here is one TCR beta chain sequence, with context. These data originate in a study of blood T cell repertoires in COVID-19. Background on the study: PBMCs, B-cell-depleted T cells, or T cells provided the cDNA or gDNA that made up the material.

Participant age was roughly 18 to 95 years, and participants resided in around 24 US areas. The authors' processing: Nucleated cell number was recorded as an estimate derived from reference gene primer amplification. Sequenced by immunoSEQ multiplex PCR; TCRdb stores in-frame clones only, minus some. The DNA gave D and trimming, while V, J and clone size come from that table. Among a few hundred thousand clones listed, around 87% were seen once. Input material: PBMCs or T cells enriched from blood (not recorded which). The sequence was collected from a woman aged 18-29 years with acute COVID-19.

For the CDR3, the DNA is TGTGCCAGCAGCAACCGCTTGCGGGGCCATGAGCAGTTCTTC. This sequence encodes CASSNRLRGHEQFF. The V gene is TRBV21-1, the J gene TRBJ2-1; the DNA was not compared with TRBD2, the D call given in the table. TRBV21-1 corresponds to a pseudogene. The CDR3 length is 14 residues.